Listed here are 11 T cell receptor beta chains from one sample, sequenced in a study of T cells in Graves' hyperthyroidism and ophthalmopathy. The investigators amplified TCR beta CDR3 regions from RNA transcripts. The TCR CDR3 first-round RT-PCR relied on the HTBI primer set. Each CDR3 protein is one row after TCRdb ran MiXCR on the multiplex PCR reads. The profile shows more than 350,000 distinct CDR3 sequences, approximately 14% of them singletons. The material sequenced was blood. All receptors come from a woman between 55 and 75 years old with Graves' ophthalmopathy.

The V and J genes are TRBV20-1 and TRBJ1-5; 9 nucleotides line up with TRBD1. V was clipped by 5 bases and J by 4 bases; unmatched bases: 6. Germline V CDR1 and CDR2: DFQATT, SNEGSKA (reference sequence). CDR3 length: 14 amino acids. Here the CDR3 reads CSAQAGQGNQPQHF. Written as DNA, the CDR3 is TGCAGTGCTCAAGCGGGACAGGGAAATCAGCCCCAGCATTTT.

This clonotype has just a few counts. The chain couples TRBV28 to TRBJ2-7; D is possibly TRBD2 (6 bases). Germline CDR1 and CDR2: MDHEN and SYDVKM. The CDR3 has 14 amino acids. V dropped 4 bases and J dropped 2 bases, with 12 bases sitting between them. The CDR3 sequence is CASSSQRAAYEQYF. CDR3 nucleotides: TGTGCCAGCAGTTCCCAGCGGGCAGCCTACGAGCAGTACTTC.

This clonotype was detected only a few times. The chain couples TRBV6-1 to TRBJ1-3; possible D gene TRBD1, 6 bases. Looked up from germline, CDR1 is MNHNS and CDR2 is SASEGT. V lost 7 bases and J lost 3, with 13 bases in between. This CDR3 has 14 amino acids. The CDR3 DNA reads TGTGCCAGCACCCAGGGGTCCCATGGAAACACCATATATTTT. It is translated as CASTQGSHGNTIYF.

This clonotype was seen many times. This chain connects TRBV2 to TRBJ2-3; a possible D gene is TRBD1 (5 bases). Germline assignment: CDR1 SNHLY and CDR2 FYNNEI. V lost 3 bases to trimming and J lost 2 bases, with 9 bases between them. The CDR3 totals 14 residues. The CDR3 is CASSDGAVTDTQYF. The CDR3 DNA reads as TGTGCCAGCAGTGATGGGGCGGTCACAGATACGCAGTATTTT.

The table lists this clonotype with many counts. V gene TRBV7-6 combines with J gene TRBJ2-2; 10 bases map to TRBD1. Germline CDR1 is SGHVS and CDR2 is FNYEAQ. The V and J ends lost 7 bases and 5 bases, in that order; junction bases with no gene match: 10. This CDR3 has 16 amino acids. This CDR3 is CASTTHGTGATGELFF. In DNA, the CDR3 is TGTGCCAGCACAACCCACGGGACAGGGGCGACCGGGGAGCTGTTTTTT.

This clonotype was detected ten times or more. The V gene is TRBV6-1, the J gene TRBJ2-5; 13 bases fit TRBD2. The trim removed 7 bases at V and 4 bases at J, leaving 12 bases unmatched. The germline CDR1 and CDR2 sequences are MNHNS and SASEGT. The CDR3 is made up of 17 amino acids. DNA for the CDR3: TGTGCCAGCACCCCGGGACTAGCGGGAAGATCGGTAGAGACCCAGTACTTC. Translating gives CASTPGLAGRSVETQYF.

This clonotype was recorded at least ten times. The V gene is TRBV15, the J gene TRBJ1-1; no clear D. This CDR3 region has 15 residues. CDR1 and CDR2 (germline): LNHNV, YYDKDF (reference sequence). V was trimmed by 6 bases and J by 3 bases, leaving 17 bases between them. For the CDR3, the DNA is TGTGCCACCAGAATCAGAGGTTTCGGGGACACTGAAGCTTTCTTT. Translating it yields CATRIRGFGDTEAFF.

This clonotype was found many times. The chain couples TRBV12-3 or TRBV12-4 to TRBJ2-6, with D unresolved. Trimming cost V 3 bases and J 2 bases, with 5 bases left between them. This CDR3 region has 14 residues. CDR3 nucleotide sequence: TGTGCCAGCAGTTTTGGCCCTGGGGCCAACGTCCTGACTTTC. It specifies CASSFGPGANVLTF.

The chain couples TRBV20-1 to TRBJ2-1; TRBD2 agrees at 13 bases. The end of the DNA aligns better with TRBJ2-7, so the J call may be wrong. Germline lookup yields CDR1 DFQATT and CDR2 SNEGSKA (reference sequence). CDR3 length: 15 amino acids. CDR3 bases: TGCAGTGCTAGACAGGGACTAGCGGGACGCAATGAGCAGTACTTC. Its translation: CSARQGLAGRNEQYF.

This clonotype was seen many times. The rearrangement uses TRBV7-6 and TRBJ2-3; 7 bases line up with TRBD2. CDR1 is SGHVS and CDR2 is FNYEAQ in the germline V gene. The CDR3 length is 16 residues. V dropped 3 bases and J dropped 0; count of bases not matched to a gene: 6. The CDR3: CASSFWSGASTDTQYF. The CDR3 DNA sequence: TGTGCCAGCAGCTTCTGGAGCGGGGCGAGCACAGATACGCAGTATTTT.

Many counts were recorded for this clonotype. The chain combines TRBV5-1 with TRBJ2-5; D is unclear. CDR3 length: 13 residues. CDR1 and CDR2 from the germline V gene are SGHRS and YFSETQ. V dropped 0 bases and J dropped 2 bases, with 5 bases sitting between them. The CDR3 loop reads CASSLDPQETQYF. The CDR3 coding sequence is TGCGCCAGCAGCTTGGACCCTCAAGAGACCCAGTACTTC.